Below, 18 T cell receptor beta chains from the same sample are listed, as sequenced in a study of tumour-infiltrating T cells in Burkitt lymphoma (dated by TCRdb to the early 2020s). Library creation used the immunoSEQ multiplex PCR assay. The clones in this table, taken by TCRdb from immuneACCESS, are in-frame only. Not every clone is retained; where verified, under half of the shortfall comes from an unresolved V gene, and the cause of the rest is unknown. The sample table records around 48,000 clones; less than 35% of these occur just once. Clones ranked in the top ten supply around 3% of the sample. Sequencing used tumor tissue. The receptors here all came from a human donor with Burkitt lymphoma.

The chain has TRBV6-6 and TRBJ2-7; 9 positions match TRBD1. CDR3 length equals 14 residues. Germline V CDR1 and CDR2: MNHNY, SVGAGI (reference sequence). Unmatched junction bases numbered 7, after V lost 5 bases and J lost 5 bases. For the CDR3, the DNA is TGTGCCAGCAGTGGGGGGACAGGGTTACACGAGCAGTACTTC. This gives the protein CASSGGTGLHEQYF.

The chain combines TRBV4-2 with TRBJ1-2, with 7 bases aligning to TRBD1. V lost 1 base and J lost 9; bases outside the gene matches: 17. The germline V gene has CDR1 LGHNA and CDR2 YNFKEQ. The CDR3 covers 17 residues. In DNA, the CDR3 is TGTGCCAGCAGCCAAGTTTCAGCCTACCGGGACAGTATCAGCTACACCTTC. Translation: CASSQVSAYRDSISYTF.

This clone was found a few times. V and J are TRBV21-1 and TRBJ1-3. TRBV21-1 is a pseudogene segment. The CDR3 runs 15 residues. The CDR3 protein is CASSSSEGGGNTIYF. CDR3 in DNA: TGTGCCAGCAGCTCCAGCGAGGGAGGAGGAAACACCATATATTTT.

This clone came up a few times. The CDR3 DNA follows: TGCGCCAGCAGCCATGGGATTGGGAACATTCAGTACTTC. It is translated as CASSHGIGNIQYF. The chain recombines TRBV4-3 with TRBJ2-4, with D unresolved. Germline V CDR1 and CDR2: LGHNA, YSLEER. V was pared by 3 bases and J by 7 bases, with 10 bases between. The CDR3 has 13 amino acids.

V and J are TRBV5-1 and TRBJ1-2; D is ambiguous. V was trimmed by 3 bases and J by 4 bases, leaving 10 bases between them. The germline CDR1 and CDR2 sequences are SGHRS and YFSETQ. The CDR3 contains 13 residues. The CDR3 spells CASSSREPYGYTF. The CDR3 DNA reads TGCGCCAGCAGCTCCCGGGAGCCCTATGGCTACACCTTC.

A few counts support this clone. This chain joins TRBV4-1 and TRBJ1-1; 9 positions agree with TRBD1. V was clipped by 5 bases and J by 0 bases; unmatched bases: 10. The CDR3 is made up of 17 amino acids. Germline CDR1 is MGHRA and CDR2 is YSYEKL. This CDR3 reads CASSAILGTGLNTEAFF. The CDR3 coding sequence is TGCGCCAGCAGCGCTATCCTGGGGACAGGGCTGAACACTGAAGCTTTCTTT.

This clone was counted only a few times. The chain employs TRBV9 and TRBJ1-2, with D hard to call. In germline, CDR1 is SGDLS, CDR2 YYNGEE. The CDR3 is 13 residues long. Trimming left V 4 bases short and J 10 bases short, with 17 bases between. This CDR3 reads CASSYGNHPSYTF. The CDR3, as DNA: TGTGCCAGCAGCTACGGGAATCACCCGTCCTACACCTTC.

The genes are TRBV6-6 and TRBJ2-1; no clear D gene. Germline CDR1 and CDR2: MNHNY and SVGAGI (reference sequence). The CDR3 sequence is 13 residues long. Trimming pared 8 bases from V and 2 bases from J, leaving 10 bases between. CDR3 bases: TGTGCCAGCGCATTAGGGCCCTACAATGAGCAGTTCTTC. Translation: CASALGPYNEQFF.

This clone was counted only a few times. This rearrangement joins TRBV7-9 to TRBJ1-3; D gene uncertain. V lost 0 bases and J 0 bases, leaving 3 bases between the germline ends. CDR1 is SEHNR, CDR2 FQNEAQ, per germline (reference sequence). The CDR3 has 14 amino acids. CDR3 protein: CASSLAPSGNTIYF. The CDR3 DNA is TGTGCCAGCAGCTTAGCACCCTCTGGAAACACCATATATTTT.

In its sample, this clone was seen a few times. This sequence joins TRBV2 and TRBJ1-1; D ambiguous. Trimming left V 4 bases short and J 0 bases short, with 9 bases between. CDR1 and CDR2 from the germline V gene are SNHLY and FYNNEI. The CDR3 totals 14 residues. This chain's CDR3 is CASSGGRMNTEAFF. CDR3 nucleotide sequence: TGTGCCAGCAGTGGTGGCAGAATGAACACTGAAGCTTTCTTT.

V usage is TRBV19 and J usage is TRBJ2-1, with 15 nucleotides matching TRBD2. Germline V gene lookup returns CDR1 LNHDA and CDR2 SQIVND (reference sequence). V lost 7 bases to trimming and J lost 12 bases; unmatched junction nucleotides: 10. This CDR3 has 15 amino acids. CDR3 in amino acids: CASTPGTSGGWGQFF. Written as DNA, the CDR3 is TGTGCCAGTACCCCTGGGACTAGCGGGGGGTGGGGGCAGTTCTTC.

This chain links TRBV4-3 with TRBJ2-7; unclear D gene. Trimming removed 0 bases at V and 0 bases at J, with 12 bases between. Germline V gives CDR1 LGHNA, CDR2 YSLEER. The CDR3 extends over 16 amino acids. The CDR3, as DNA: TGCGCCAGCAGCCAAGAGGACCGTTCAATCTCCTACGAGCAGTACTTC. It is translated as CASSQEDRSISYEQYF.

This rearrangement joins TRBV28 to TRBJ2-7; no firm D call. Germline V lookup: CDR1 MDHEN, CDR2 SYDVKM. Deletions cut 6 bases from V and 0 bases from J, with 12 bases between. This CDR3 is 14 amino acids long. The CDR3 region has the DNA TGTGCCAGCAGCCTAACATGGGGCTCCTACGAGCAGTACTTC. Translated, it gives CASSLTWGSYEQYF. Variable domain in full (rest from reference TRBV28 and TRBJ2-7): DVKVTQSSRYLVKRTGEKVFLECVQDMDHENMFWYRQDPGLGLRLIYFSYDVKMKEKGDIPEGYSVSREKKERFSLILESASTNQTSMYLCASSLTWGSYEQYFGPGTRLTVT.

The V gene is TRBV4-2, the J gene TRBJ2-7; 9 bases fit TRBD2. V was pared by 0 bases and J by 10 bases, with 13 bases of the junction left unmatched. CDR1 LGHNA and CDR2 YNFKEQ come from the germline V gene. The CDR3 contains 16 residues. CDR3 amino acids: CASSQDWRASGTSQYF. The CDR3 DNA is TGTGCCAGCAGCCAAGATTGGAGAGCTAGCGGGACCTCTCAGTACTTC.

This clone has a handful of counts. The CDR3 region is CASRGLTDNSPLHF. CDR3 bases: TGTGCCAGCAGGGGACTCACGGATAATTCACCCCTCCACTTT. The gene calls are TRBV2 and TRBJ1-6; tentatively, D is TRBD1 (5 bases). Looked up from germline, CDR1 is SNHLY and CDR2 is FYNNEI. CDR3 length equals 14 residues. Trimming pared 6 bases from V and 5 bases from J, leaving 11 bases between.

This clone was counted between two and nine times. This chain joins TRBV19 and TRBJ1-2, with D uncertain. The V and J ends lost 3 bases and 0 bases respectively, with 8 bases between them. Germline V lookup: CDR1 LNHDA, CDR2 SQIVND (reference sequence). CDR3 length equals 14 residues. The CDR3 region has the DNA TGTGCCAGTAGTATTGTTGGAGCTAACTATGGCTACACCTTC. Translation gives CASSIVGANYGYTF.

CDR3 nucleotide sequence: TGTGCCATCAGTGAGGCCGGGAGAAGCCGGAGTGAAGCTTTCTTT. Translating gives CAISEAGRSRSEAFF. The chain uses TRBV10-3 and TRBJ1-1; D unresolved. The CDR3 extends over 15 amino acids. Germline lookup yields CDR1 ENHRY and CDR2 SYGVKD. Trimming shortened V by 2 bases and J by 7 bases, and 17 bases separated the two germline ends.

This rearrangement joins TRBV6-1 to TRBJ2-3; 10 nucleotides match TRBD2. Germline CDR1 MNHNS, CDR2 SASEGT. This CDR3 has 15 amino acids. Trimming took 4 bases from V and 7 from J; bases not matched to a gene: 8. DNA of the CDR3: TGTGCCAGCAGTGCGTCCGGGACTAGCGAACATACGCAGTATTTT. This encodes CASSASGTSEHTQYF.